Here is one TCR beta chain with its context. Its cognate antigen is unknown. Method: immunoSEQ multiplex PCR; TCRdb's copy keeps in-frame clones and lacks some. The sample contains roughly 1,500,000 clones, nearly 99% of which appear only once. The data were taken from a study of shared clonotypes between healthy human individuals. General study points: Depth of sequencing was expected to influence donor clonotype sharing. Non-shared clonotypes displayed generation probabilities falling below those of clonotypes present in all four donors.

CDR1 is SGHTA, CDR2 FQGNSA, per germline. J lost 10 bases, V lost 7 bases, and 22 bases had no gene match. CDR3 length: 17 residues. The receptor was isolated from a man aged 25 to 45 in good health. Material for sequencing was naive CD4+ T cells sorted from blood. The subset denotes: CD45RA+ positively selected. The genes are TRBV7-2 and TRBJ2-1, with 7 bases fitting TRBD2. CDR3 DNA sequence: TGTGCCAGCATCCCCCCGGGGCTAGCGGTCCCCCTAGCCGAGCAGTTCTTC. Amino acids: CASIPPGLAVPLAEQFF.